The present TCR beta chain was sequenced within a study of T cell responses to AZD1222 COVID-19 vaccine. Study results and caveats: There were mostly white British donors and more females than males, and clonal diversity was possibly underestimated.

About this clone itself: Its antigen remains unidentified.

Germline CDR1 reads MNHEY; CDR2 reads SVGAGI. V shed 6 bases and J shed 7 bases, with 10 bases lying between them. CDR3 length: 12 residues. Sequencing used immunoSEQ multiplex PCR; TCRdb keeps in-frame clones, though not all of them. The sample carries tens of thousands of clones, approximately 92% recorded once. This clonotype was sampled from an adult who received the AZD1222 COVID-19 vaccine. The V call is TRBV6-5, the J call TRBJ1-5; D is undetermined. The source was peripheral blood, collected 28 days after the second AZD1222 dose. CDR3 residues: CASSGGLQPQHF. As DNA, the CDR3 is TGTGCCAGCAGCGGAGGTTTGCAGCCCCAGCATTTT.